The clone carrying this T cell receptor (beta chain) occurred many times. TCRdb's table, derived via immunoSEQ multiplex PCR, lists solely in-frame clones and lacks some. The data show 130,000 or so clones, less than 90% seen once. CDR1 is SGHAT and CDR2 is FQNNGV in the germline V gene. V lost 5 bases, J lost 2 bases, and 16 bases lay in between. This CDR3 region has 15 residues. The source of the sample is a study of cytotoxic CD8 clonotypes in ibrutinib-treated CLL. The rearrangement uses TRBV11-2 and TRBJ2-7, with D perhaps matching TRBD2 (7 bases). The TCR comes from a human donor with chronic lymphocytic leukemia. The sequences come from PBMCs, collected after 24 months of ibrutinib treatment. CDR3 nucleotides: TGTGCCAGCAGCGTCGGGGGGCTCCTAACCTACGAGCAGTACTTC. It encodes CASSVGGLLTYEQYF.